This T cell receptor beta chain originates from a study of human T cells and chemical hapten exposure. TCRdb passed the RACE reads through MiXCR, listing each CDR3 protein once. This sample has roughly 71,000 distinct CDR3 sequences, with about 6% found just once. CDR1 and CDR2 from the germline V gene are SQVTM and ANQGSEA. Trimming pared 7 bases from V and 0 bases from J, leaving 19 bases between. CDR3 length equals 15 residues. Time point denoted: healthy volunteer bleed at 6 weeks. RNA extraction used unfractionated whole blood as the source of total RNA. This clonotype occurred many times. Sequencing was done on a sample of whole blood. J is TRBJ2-7 and V is TRBV29-1; D possibly corresponds to TRBD1 (6 bases). The clonotype originates from a female donor in good health. Some clones in this sample may be carry-over from other donors' samples. The CDR3 spells CSAQGGRRSSYEQYF. CDR3 coding DNA: TGCAGCGCCCAAGGGGGACGTAGGAGCTCCTACGAGCAGTACTTC.